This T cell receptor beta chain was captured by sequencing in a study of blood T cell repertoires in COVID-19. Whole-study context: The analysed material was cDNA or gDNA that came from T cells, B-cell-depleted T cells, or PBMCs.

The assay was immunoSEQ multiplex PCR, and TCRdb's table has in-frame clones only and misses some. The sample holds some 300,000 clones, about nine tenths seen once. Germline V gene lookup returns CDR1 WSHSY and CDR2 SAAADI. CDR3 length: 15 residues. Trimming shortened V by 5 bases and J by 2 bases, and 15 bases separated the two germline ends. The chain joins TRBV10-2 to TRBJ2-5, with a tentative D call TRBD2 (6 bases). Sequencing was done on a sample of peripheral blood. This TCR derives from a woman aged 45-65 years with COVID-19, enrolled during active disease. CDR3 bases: TGCGCCAGCAGTCAGCCCGGGACTGGACAAGAGACCCAGTACTTC. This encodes CASSQPGTGQETQYF.